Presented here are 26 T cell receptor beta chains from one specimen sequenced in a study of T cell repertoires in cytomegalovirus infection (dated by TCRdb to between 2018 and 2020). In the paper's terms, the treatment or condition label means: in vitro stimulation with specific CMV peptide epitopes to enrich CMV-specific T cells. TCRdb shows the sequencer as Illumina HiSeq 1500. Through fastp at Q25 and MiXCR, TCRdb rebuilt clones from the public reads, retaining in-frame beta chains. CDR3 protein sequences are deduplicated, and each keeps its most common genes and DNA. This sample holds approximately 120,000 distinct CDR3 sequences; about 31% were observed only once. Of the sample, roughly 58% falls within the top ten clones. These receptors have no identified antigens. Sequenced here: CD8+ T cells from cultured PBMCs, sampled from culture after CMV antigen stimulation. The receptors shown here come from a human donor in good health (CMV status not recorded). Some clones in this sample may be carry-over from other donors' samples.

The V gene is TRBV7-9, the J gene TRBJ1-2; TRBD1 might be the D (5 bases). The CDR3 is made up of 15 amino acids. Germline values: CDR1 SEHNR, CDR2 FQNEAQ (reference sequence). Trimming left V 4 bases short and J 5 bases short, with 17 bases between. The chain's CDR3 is CASSSPGDGLYGYTF. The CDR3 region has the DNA TGTGCCAGCAGCTCCCCCGGGGACGGGCTTTATGGCTACACCTTC.

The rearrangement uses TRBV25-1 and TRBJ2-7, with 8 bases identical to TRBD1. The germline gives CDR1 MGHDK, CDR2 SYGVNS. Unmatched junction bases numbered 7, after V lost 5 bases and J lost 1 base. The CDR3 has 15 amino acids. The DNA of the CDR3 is TGTGCCAGCAGTCTCCAGGGGGCAACGTCCTACGAGCAGTACTTC. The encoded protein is CASSLQGATSYEQYF.

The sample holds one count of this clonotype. The CDR3 sequence is CSAPPSGAVEETQYF. The DNA of the CDR3 is TGCAGTGCTCCTCCCTCGGGGGCAGTCGAAGAGACCCAGTACTTC. V is TRBV20-1 and J is TRBJ2-5; D might be TRBD1 or TRBD2, each matching 6 bases. The germline V gene encodes CDR1 DFQATT and CDR2 SNEGSKA (reference sequence). V gave up 5 bases and J gave up 3 bases, with 19 bases separating them. The CDR3 covers 15 residues.

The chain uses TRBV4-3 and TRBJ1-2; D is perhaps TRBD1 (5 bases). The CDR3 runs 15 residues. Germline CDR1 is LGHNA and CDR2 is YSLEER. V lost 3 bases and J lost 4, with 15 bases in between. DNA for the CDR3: TGCGCCAGCAGCCAGGGGGTAGAGTGGGCCTATGGCTACACCTTC. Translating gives CASSQGVEWAYGYTF.

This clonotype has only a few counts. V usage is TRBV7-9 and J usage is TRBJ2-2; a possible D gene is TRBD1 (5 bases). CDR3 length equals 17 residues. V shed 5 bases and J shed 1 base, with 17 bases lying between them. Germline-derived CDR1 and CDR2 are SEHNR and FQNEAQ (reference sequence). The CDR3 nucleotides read TGTGCCAGCAGCCATGGGCCCGACAGACGGAACACCGGGGAGCTGTTTTTT. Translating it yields CASSHGPDRRNTGELFF.

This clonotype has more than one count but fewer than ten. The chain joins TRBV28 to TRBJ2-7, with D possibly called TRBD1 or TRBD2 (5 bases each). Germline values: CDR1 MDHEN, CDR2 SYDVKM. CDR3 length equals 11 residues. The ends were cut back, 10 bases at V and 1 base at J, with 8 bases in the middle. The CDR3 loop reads CATEGSYEQYF. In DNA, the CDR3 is TGTGCCACCGAGGGGTCCTACGAGCAGTACTTC. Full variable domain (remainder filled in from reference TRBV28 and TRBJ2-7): DVKVTQSSRYLVKRTGEKVFLECVQDMDHENMFWYRQDPGLGLRLIYFSYDVKMKEKGDIPEGYSVSREKKERFSLILESASTNQTSMYLCATEGSYEQYFGPGTRLTVT.

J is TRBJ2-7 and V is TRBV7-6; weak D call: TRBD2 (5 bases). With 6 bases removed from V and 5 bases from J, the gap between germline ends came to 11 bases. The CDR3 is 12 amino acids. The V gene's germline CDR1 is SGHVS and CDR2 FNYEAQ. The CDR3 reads CASSYVGDEQYF. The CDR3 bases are TGTGCCAGCAGTTACGTCGGGGACGAGCAGTACTTC.

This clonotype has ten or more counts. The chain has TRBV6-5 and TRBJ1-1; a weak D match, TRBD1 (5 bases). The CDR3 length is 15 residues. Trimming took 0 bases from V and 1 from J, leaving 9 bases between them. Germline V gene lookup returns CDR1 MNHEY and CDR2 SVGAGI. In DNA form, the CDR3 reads TGTGCCAGCAGTTACTCGATTACAGGGAACACTGAAGCTTTCTTT. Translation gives CASSYSITGNTEAFF.

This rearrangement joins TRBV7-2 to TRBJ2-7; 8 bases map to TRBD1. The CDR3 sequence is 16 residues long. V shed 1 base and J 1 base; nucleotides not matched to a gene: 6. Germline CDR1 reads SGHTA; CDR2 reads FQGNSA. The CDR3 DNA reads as TGTGCCAGCAGCTTAGTAAGACGACAGGGGTCCTACGAGCAGTACTTC. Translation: CASSLVRRQGSYEQYF. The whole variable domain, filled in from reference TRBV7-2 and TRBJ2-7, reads GAGVSQSPSNKVTEKGKDVELRCDPISGHTALYWYRQSLGQGLEFLIYFQGNSAPDKSGLPSDRFSAERTGGSVSTLTIQRTQQEDSAVYLCASSLVRRQGSYEQYFGPGTRLTVT.

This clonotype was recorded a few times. The CDR3 sequence: CASSVGRGYEQYF. As DNA, the CDR3 is TGTGCCAGCAGTGTGGGCAGGGGATACGAGCAGTACTTC. The chain carries TRBV2 and TRBJ2-7; weak D call: TRBD1 (6 bases). The CDR3 loop spans 13 amino acids. CDR1 and CDR2 from the germline V gene are SNHLY and FYNNEI. Deletions cut 4 bases from V and 4 bases from J, with 11 bases between.

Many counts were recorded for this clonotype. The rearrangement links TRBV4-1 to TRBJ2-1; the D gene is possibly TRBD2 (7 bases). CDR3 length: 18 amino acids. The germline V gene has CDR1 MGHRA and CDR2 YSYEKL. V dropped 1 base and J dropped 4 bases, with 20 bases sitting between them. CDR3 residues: CASSQVGVAGDTYNEQFF. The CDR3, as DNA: TGCGCCAGCAGCCAAGTCGGTGTCGCGGGGGACACTTACAATGAGCAGTTCTTC.

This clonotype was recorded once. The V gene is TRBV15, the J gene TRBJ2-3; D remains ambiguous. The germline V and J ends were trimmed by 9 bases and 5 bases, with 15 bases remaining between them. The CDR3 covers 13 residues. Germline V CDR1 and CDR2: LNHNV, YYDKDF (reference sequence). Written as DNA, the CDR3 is TGTGCCACGGTGGGTCAGACCGTAGATACGCAGTATTTT. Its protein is CATVGQTVDTQYF.

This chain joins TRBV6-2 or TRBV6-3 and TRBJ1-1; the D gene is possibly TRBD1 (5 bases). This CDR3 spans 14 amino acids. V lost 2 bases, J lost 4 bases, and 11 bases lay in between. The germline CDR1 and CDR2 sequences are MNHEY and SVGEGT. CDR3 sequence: CASSYRRQSTEAFF. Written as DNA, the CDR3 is TGTGCCAGCAGTTACCGGAGACAGAGCACTGAAGCTTTCTTT.

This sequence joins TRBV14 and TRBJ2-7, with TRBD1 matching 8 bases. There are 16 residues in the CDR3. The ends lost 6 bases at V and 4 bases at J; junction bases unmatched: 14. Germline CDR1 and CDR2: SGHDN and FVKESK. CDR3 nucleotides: TGTGCCAGCAGTTATACAGGGGGTGATACGCGGTACGAGCAGTACTTC. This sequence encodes CASSYTGGDTRYEQYF.

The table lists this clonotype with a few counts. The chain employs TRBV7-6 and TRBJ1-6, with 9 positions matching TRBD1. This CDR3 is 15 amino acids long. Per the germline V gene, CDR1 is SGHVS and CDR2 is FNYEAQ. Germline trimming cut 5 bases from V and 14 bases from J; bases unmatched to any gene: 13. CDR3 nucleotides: TGTGCCAGCAGCGCAACCTACAGGGGGCAGGGCACCCTCCACTTT. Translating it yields CASSATYRGQGTLHF.

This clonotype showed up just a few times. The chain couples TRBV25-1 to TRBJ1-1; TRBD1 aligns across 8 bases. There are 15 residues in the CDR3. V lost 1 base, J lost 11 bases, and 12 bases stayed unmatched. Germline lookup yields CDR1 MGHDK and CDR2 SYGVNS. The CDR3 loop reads CASSEFKRRGRGAFF. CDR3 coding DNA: TGTGCCAGCAGTGAATTTAAGCGCAGGGGGCGCGGGGCTTTCTTT.

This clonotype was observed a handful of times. The CDR3 loop reads CASSLGGQLGPDTQYF. In DNA form, the CDR3 reads TGTGCCAGCAGCTTAGGGGGACAGCTAGGACCAGATACGCAGTATTTT. The rearrangement joins TRBV11-1 to TRBJ2-3; 7 bases fit TRBD1. The V gene end was trimmed by 1 base and the J gene end by 4 bases; junction bases not matched to a gene: 8. From germline, CDR1 is SGHAT and CDR2 FQDESV (reference sequence). This CDR3 has 16 residues.

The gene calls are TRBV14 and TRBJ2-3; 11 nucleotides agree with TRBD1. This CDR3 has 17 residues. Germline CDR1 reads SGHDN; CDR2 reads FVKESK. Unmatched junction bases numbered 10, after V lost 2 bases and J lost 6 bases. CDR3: CASSQRPGQGAWDTQYF. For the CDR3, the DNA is TGTGCCAGCAGCCAACGACCAGGACAGGGGGCGTGGGATACGCAGTATTTT.

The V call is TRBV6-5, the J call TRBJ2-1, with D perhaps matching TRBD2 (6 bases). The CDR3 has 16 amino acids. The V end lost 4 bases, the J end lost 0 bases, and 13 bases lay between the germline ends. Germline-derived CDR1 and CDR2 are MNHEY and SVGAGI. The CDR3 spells CASSSLAGSSYNEQFF. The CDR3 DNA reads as TGTGCCAGCAGTTCCCTCGCGGGGAGCTCCTACAATGAGCAGTTCTTC.

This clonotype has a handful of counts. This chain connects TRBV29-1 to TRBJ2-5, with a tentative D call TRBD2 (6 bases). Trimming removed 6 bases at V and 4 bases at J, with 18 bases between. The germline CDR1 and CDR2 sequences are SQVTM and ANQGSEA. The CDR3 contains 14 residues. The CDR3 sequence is CSVGNGGSPETQYF. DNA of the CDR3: TGCAGCGTGGGAAACGGGGGTTCTCCAGAGACCCAGTACTTC.

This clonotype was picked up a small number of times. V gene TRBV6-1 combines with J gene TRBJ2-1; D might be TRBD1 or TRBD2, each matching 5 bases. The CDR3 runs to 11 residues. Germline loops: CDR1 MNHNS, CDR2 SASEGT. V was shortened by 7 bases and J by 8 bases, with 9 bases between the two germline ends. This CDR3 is CASNRGDEQFF. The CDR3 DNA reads TGTGCCAGCAACCGAGGGGATGAGCAGTTCTTC.

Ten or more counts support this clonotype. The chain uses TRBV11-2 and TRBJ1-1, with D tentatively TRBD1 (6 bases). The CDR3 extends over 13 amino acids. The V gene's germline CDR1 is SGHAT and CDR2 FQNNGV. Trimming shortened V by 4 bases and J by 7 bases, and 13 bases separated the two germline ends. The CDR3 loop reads CASSSQGPIEAFF. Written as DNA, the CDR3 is TGTGCCAGCAGCTCCCAGGGGCCCATTGAAGCTTTCTTT.

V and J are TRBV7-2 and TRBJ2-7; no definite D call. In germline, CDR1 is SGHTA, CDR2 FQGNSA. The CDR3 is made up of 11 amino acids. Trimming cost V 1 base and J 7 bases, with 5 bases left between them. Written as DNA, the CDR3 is TGTGCCAGCAGCTTAGTGGGTGAGCAGTACTTC. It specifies CASSLVGEQYF.

The CDR3 here is CASSLGRSLIHGELFF. The CDR3 coding sequence is TGTGCCAGCAGCTTAGGCAGGAGTCTAATTCACGGGGAGCTGTTTTTT. The J gene is TRBJ2-2, the V gene TRBV7-2, with unresolved D. Looked up from germline, CDR1 is SGHTA and CDR2 is FQGNSA. This CDR3 contains 16 residues. Trimming left V 1 base short and J 7 bases short, with 16 bases between.

The CDR3 DNA follows: TGCGCCAGCAGACCCGCGGGGCCAATCACAGATACGCAGTATTTT. It specifies CASRPAGPITDTQYF. This rearrangement joins TRBV5-1 to TRBJ2-3, with D tentatively TRBD2 (6 bases). V lost 5 bases to trimming and J lost 2 bases, with 15 bases between them. The germline V gene has CDR1 SGHRS and CDR2 YFSETQ. This CDR3 has 15 residues.

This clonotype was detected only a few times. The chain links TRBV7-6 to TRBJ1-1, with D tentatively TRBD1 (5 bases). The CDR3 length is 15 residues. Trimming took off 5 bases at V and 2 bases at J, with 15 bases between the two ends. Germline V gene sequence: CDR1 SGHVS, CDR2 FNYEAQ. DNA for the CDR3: TGTGCCAGCAGCCCGAACCCGAGGGGCAACACTGAAGCTTTCTTT. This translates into CASSPNPRGNTEAFF.